A selection of T cell receptor beta chains follows, all from one sample in a study of T-cell reconstitution after alpha-beta-depleted transplantation in children. TCRdb re-analysed the PCR reads in MiXCR, keeping a single row per CDR3 protein. The sample contains approximately 170,000 distinct CDR3 sequences, over 8.5% of which appear only once. The sample consisted of PBMCs, taken before TCRalphabeta/CD19-depleted stem cell transplant. The source is a boy aged 2 to 10 with acute myeloid leukemia, due to receive a stem cell transplant. CDR3s include the opening cysteine and the closing phenylalanine or tryptophan. Each record gives: D gene, J gene, clone size, V gene, CDR3 DNA, CDR3 protein. D genes are given only for firm matches. A row's size may be missing; if present it is once, few, many or a size class.

TRBD2	TRBJ2-1	many	TRBV29-1	TGCAGCGTTTACGGGACTAGCGAGAACTACAATGAGCAGTTCTTC	CSVYGTSENYNEQFF
TRBD2	TRBJ2-1	many	TRBV18	TGTGCCAGCTCACCCCAGCGGGAGGCTTGGGATGAGCAGTTCTTC	CASSPQREAWDEQFF
-	TRBJ2-3	many	TRBV24-1	TGTGCCACCAGTGATTCGGGGAGGACAGATACGCAGTATTTT	CATSDSGRTDTQYF
-	TRBJ2-6	many	TRBV7-2	TGTGCCAGCCAAAGGGAATTCTGGGACCCTGGGGCCAACGTCCTGACTTTC	CASQREFWDPGANVLTF
-	TRBJ2-6	-	TRBV7-9	TGTGCCAGCAGCACCCGGGACCGAGGGTCTGGGGCCAACGTCCTGACTTTC	CASSTRDRGSGANVLTF
-	TRBJ2-5	many	TRBV10-3	TGTGCCATCAGTGATAGCGGATCCCAAGAGACCCAGTACTTC	CAISDSGSQETQYF
-	TRBJ1-4	many	TRBV11-2	TGTGCCAGCAGCCAGGGACTGGGGAATGAAAAACTGTTTTTT	CASSQGLGNEKLFF
-	TRBJ2-7	-	TRBV12-3/TRBV12-4	TGTGCCAGCAGTCCCTGGGGATTCGGCGAGCAGTACTTC	CASSPWGFGEQYF
-	TRBJ2-7	many	TRBV28	TGTGCCAGCAGTTCTCCAGGGGCCCCTACGGGGGAGCAGTACTTC	CASSSPGAPTGEQYF
-	TRBJ1-5	many	TRBV5-1	TGCGCCAGCAGGAAAGGGGACAATCAGCCCCAGCATTTT	CASRKGDNQPQHF
-	TRBJ2-1	many	TRBV29-1	TGCAGCGTTGGGGGAGCCCAGCGAGCCTACAATGAGCAGTTCTTC	CSVGGAQRAYNEQFF
-	TRBJ2-3	many	TRBV6-5	TGTGCCAGCAGTTACGGTTTAGCAAAAGATACGCAGTATTTT	CASSYGLAKDTQYF
TRBD2	TRBJ2-3	many	TRBV15	TGTGCCACCAGCAGGTCAGGGACTAGCCAAGGTACGCAGTATTTT	CATSRSGTSQGTQYF
TRBD2	TRBJ2-1	few	TRBV25-1	TGTGCCAGCAGTGCCCCCGGGACTAGAGTCAATGAGCAGTTCTTC	CASSAPGTRVNEQFF
TRBD2	TRBJ2-3	-	TRBV6-1	TGTGCCAGCACGGAAGCGGGAGGACCTAGGGATACGCAGTATTTT	CASTEAGGPRDTQYF
-	TRBJ2-2	many	TRBV28	TGTGCCAGCGGCCCCGGGTCCGGGGAGCTGTTTTTT	CASGPGSGELFF
-	TRBJ1-1	many	TRBV20-1	TGCAGTGCACCGAGGGGGGAGGGGAGGGACACTGAAGCTTTCTTT	CSAPRGEGRDTEAFF
-	TRBJ1-2	many	TRBV5-1	TGCGCCAGCAGCTTGGAAAACTCTCACTATGGCTACACCTTC	CASSLENSHYGYTF
-	TRBJ2-3	many	TRBV6-1	TGTGCCAGCAGTGAAGGAGGCGGGAGCACAGATACGCAGTATTTT	CASSEGGGSTDTQYF
-	TRBJ2-7	few	TRBV6-1	TGTGCCAGCAGGGCAGGGGGGGACAGAAGCTCCTACGAGCAGTACTTC	CASRAGGDRSSYEQYF
-	TRBJ1-1	many	TRBV12-3/TRBV12-4	TGTGCCAGCAGCTCAACAGGTCACACTGAAGCTTTCTTT	CASSSTGHTEAFF
-	TRBJ1-6	few	TRBV4-1	TGCGCCAGCAGCCGAGGGGCCTTTAATTCACCCCTCCACTTT	CASSRGAFNSPLHF
TRBD1	TRBJ2-3	many	TRBV20-1	TGCAGTGCTAGATTTACAGGGGATCAGGCAGATACGCAGTATTTT	CSARFTGDQADTQYF